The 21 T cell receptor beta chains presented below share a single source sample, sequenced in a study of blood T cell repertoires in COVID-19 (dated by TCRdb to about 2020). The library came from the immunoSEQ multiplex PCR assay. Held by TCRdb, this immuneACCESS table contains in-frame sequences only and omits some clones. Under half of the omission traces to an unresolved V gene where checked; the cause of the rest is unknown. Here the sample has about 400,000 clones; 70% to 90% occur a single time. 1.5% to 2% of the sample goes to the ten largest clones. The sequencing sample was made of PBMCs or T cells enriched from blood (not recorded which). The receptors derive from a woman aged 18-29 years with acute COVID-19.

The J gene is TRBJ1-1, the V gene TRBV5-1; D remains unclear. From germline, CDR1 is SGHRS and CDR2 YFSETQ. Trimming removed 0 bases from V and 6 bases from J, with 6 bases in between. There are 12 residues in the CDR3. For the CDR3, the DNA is TGCGCCAGCAGCTTGGACTATGCTGAAGCTTTCTTT. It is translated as CASSLDYAEAFF.

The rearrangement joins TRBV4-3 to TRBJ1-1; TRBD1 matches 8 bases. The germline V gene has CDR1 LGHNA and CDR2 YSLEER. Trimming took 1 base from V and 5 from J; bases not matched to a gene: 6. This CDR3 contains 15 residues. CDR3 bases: TGCGCCAGCAGCCAAGGGGACAGGCGGAGGACTGAAGCTTTCTTT. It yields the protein CASSQGDRRRTEAFF.

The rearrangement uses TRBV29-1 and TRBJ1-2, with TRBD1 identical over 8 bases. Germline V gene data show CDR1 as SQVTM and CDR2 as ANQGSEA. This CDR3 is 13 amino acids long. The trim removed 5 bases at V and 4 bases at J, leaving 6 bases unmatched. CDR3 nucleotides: TGCAGCGTTCGCTCAGACAGGGGCTATGGCTACACCTTC. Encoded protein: CSVRSDRGYGYTF.

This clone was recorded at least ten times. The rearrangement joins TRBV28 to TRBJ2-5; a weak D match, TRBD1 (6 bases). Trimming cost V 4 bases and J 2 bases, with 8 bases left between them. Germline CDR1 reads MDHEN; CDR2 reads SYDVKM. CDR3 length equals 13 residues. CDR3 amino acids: CASSSGQQETQYF. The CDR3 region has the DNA TGTGCCAGCAGTTCTGGACAGCAAGAGACCCAGTACTTC.

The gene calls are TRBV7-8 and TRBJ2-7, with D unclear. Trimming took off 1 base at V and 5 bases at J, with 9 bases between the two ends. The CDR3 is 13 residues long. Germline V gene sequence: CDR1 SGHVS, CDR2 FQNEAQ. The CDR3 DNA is TGTGCCAGCAGCTTAGGGGCTATCGACGAGCAGTACTTC. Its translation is CASSLGAIDEQYF.

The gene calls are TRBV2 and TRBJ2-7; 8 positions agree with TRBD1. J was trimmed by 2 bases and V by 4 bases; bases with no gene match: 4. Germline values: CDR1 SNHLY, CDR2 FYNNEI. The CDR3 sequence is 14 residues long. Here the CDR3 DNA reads TGTGCCAGCAGTGGCGACAGGGGTCCCTACGAGCAGTACTTC. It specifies CASSGDRGPYEQYF.

This CDR3 reads CASSYELDRNNSPLHF. The CDR3, as DNA: TGTGCCAGCAGTTACGAGCTGGACAGGAATAATTCACCCCTCCACTTT. The V gene is TRBV6-5, the J gene TRBJ1-6; TRBD1 aligns across 7 bases. Germline V gene sequence: CDR1 MNHEY, CDR2 SVGAGI. The junction had 6 bases not matched to a gene; V was cut back by 2 bases and J by 5 bases. The CDR3 length is 16 residues.

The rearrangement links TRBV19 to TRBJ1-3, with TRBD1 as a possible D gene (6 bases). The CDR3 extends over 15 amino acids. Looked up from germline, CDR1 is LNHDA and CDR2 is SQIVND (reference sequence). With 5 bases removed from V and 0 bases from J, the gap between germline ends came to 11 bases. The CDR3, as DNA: TGTGCCAGTAGTGCTACAGGGTTCTCTGGAAACACCATATATTTT. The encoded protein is CASSATGFSGNTIYF.

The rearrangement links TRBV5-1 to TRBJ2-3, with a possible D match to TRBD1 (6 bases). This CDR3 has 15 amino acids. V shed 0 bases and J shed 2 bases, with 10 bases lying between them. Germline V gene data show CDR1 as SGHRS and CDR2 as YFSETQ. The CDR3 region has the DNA TGCGCCAGCAGCTTGGATGGGGGCACCACAGATACGCAGTATTTT. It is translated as CASSLDGGTTDTQYF. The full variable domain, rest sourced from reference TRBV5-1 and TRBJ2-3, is KAGVTQTPRYLIKTRGQQVTLSCSPISGHRSVSWYQQTPGQGLQFLFEYFSETQRNKGNFPGRFSGRQFSNSRSEMNVSTLELGDSALYLCASSLDGGTTDTQYFGPGTRLTVL.

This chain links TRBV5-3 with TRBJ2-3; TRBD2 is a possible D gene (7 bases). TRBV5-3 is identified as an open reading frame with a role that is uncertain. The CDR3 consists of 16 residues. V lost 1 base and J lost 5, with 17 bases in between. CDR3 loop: CARSLFRGAKKDTQYF. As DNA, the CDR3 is TGTGCCAGAAGCTTGTTCCGGGGGGCCAAAAAAGATACGCAGTATTTT.

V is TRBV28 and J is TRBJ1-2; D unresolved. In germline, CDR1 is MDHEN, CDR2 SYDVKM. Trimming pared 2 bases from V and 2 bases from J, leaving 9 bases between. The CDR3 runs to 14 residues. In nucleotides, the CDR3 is TGTGCCAGCAGTTTAGTTAACAGAAACTATGGCTACACCTTC. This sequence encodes CASSLVNRNYGYTF.

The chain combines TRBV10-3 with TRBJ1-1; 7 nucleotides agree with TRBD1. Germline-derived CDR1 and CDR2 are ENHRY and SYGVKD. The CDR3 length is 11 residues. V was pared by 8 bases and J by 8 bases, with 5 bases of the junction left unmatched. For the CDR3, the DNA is TGTGCCATCCGAGGGGACAGCGAAGCTTTCTTT. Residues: CAIRGDSEAFF.

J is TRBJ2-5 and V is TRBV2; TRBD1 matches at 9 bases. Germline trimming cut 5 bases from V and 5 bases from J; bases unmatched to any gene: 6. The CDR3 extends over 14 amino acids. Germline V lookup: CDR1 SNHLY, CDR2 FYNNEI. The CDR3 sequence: CASSLQGAAETQYF. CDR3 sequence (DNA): TGTGCCAGCAGTTTACAGGGGGCGGCGGAGACCCAGTACTTC.

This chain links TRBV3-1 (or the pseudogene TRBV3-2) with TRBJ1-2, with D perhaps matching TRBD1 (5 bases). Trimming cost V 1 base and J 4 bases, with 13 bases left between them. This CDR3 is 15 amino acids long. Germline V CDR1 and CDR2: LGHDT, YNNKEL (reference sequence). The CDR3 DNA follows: TGTGCCAGCAGCCAAGGGGGCAGGGTTGGCTATGGCTACACCTTC. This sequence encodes CASSQGGRVGYGYTF.

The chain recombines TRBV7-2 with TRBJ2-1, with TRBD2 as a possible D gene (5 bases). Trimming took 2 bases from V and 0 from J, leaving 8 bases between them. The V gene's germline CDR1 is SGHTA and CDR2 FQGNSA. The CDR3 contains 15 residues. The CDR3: CASSLSAGSYNEQFF. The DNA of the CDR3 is TGTGCCAGCAGCTTATCTGCGGGCTCCTACAATGAGCAGTTCTTC.

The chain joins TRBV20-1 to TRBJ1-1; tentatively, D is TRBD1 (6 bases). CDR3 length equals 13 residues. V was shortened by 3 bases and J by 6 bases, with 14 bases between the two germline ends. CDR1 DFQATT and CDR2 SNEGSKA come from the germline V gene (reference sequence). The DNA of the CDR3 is TGCAGTGCTAGTTCAGGGGAAGCGGCTGAAGCTTTCTTT. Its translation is CSASSGEAAEAFF.

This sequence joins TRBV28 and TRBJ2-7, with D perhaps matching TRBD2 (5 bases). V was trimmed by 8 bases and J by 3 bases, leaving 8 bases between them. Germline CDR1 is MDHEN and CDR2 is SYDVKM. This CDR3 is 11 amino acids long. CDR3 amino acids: CASQGGYEQYF. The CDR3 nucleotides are TGTGCCAGCCAAGGAGGCTACGAGCAGTACTTC.

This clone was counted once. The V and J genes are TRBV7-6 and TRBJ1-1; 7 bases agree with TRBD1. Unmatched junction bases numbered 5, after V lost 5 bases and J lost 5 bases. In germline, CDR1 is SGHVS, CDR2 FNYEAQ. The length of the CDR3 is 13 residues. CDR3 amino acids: CASSPGGSTEAFF. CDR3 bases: TGTGCCAGCAGCCCAGGGGGGTCAACTGAAGCTTTCTTT.

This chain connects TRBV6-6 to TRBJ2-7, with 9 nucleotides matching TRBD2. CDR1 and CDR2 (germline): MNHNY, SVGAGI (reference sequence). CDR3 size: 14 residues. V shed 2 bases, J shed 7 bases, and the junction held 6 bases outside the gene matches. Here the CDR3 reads CASSYIAGAEEQYF. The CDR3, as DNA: TGTGCCAGCAGTTACATAGCGGGGGCAGAGGAGCAGTACTTC.

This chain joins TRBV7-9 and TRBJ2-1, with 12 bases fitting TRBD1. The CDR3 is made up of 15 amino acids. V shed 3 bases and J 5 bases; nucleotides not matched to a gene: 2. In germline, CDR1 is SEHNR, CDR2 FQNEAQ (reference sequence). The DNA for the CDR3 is TGTGCCAGCAGCTTCCGGGACAGGGGGCACAATGAGCAGTTCTTC. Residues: CASSFRDRGHNEQFF.

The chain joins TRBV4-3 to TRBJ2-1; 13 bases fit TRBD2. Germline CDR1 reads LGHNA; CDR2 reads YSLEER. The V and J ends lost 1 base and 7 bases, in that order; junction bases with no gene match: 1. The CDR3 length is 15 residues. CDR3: CASSQGLAGGNEQFF. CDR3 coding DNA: TGCGCCAGCAGCCAAGGACTAGCGGGAGGAAATGAGCAGTTCTTC.